This T cell receptor beta chain is from a study of OX40 agonist ivuxolimab in advanced cancers. General study points: More expanded clones were seen, on average, in CD8+ T cells than in CD4+. At 0.1 to 3.0 mg/kg and by week 6, CD4+ and CD8+ T cells in the blood had expanded clonally. Part of the nonresponder group also had normalized T-cell clonal expansion that was low.

Trimming took 7 bases from V and 5 from J; bases not matched to a gene: 7. Per germline, CDR1 SGHRS and CDR2 YFSETQ. The CDR3 extends over 14 amino acids. The table came from immunoSEQ multiplex PCR; TCRdb's copy has only in-frame clones and leaves some out. The sample lists 55,000 or so clones, about nine tenths seen once, with just under 7% in the top ten. Regarding this clone: Its target is not known.

This clonotype was obtained from an adult with an advanced solid tumor such as melanoma, head and neck, liver or kidney cancer. The chain carries TRBV5-1 and TRBJ2-1; 9 bases are a match to TRBD2. The specimen was CD4+ or CD8+ T cells sorted from blood, collected in a trial of the OX40 agonist ivuxolimab. The DNA of the CDR3 is TGCGCCAGCCGGGGGCTAGCGGGACACAATGAGCAGTTCTTC. Its translation is CASRGLAGHNEQFF.